The clone carrying this T cell receptor (beta chain) qualifies as medium-sized (0.01 to 0.1%). TCR beta rearrangements were amplified from peripheral blood genomic DNA. This specimen comes from a study of T cell repertoires in aging, cancer and after chemotherapy. Rearranged V-D-J TRB sequences were amplified with a mixed TRB-A/B primer pool. TCRdb re-analysed the multiplex PCR reads in MiXCR, keeping a single row per CDR3 protein. This repertoire shows 5,500 to 7,000 distinct CDR3 sequences, 25% to 30% found once; its top ten account for about 4.2%. The length of the CDR3 is 13 residues. J lost 6 bases, V lost 7 bases, and 7 bases had no gene match. From germline, CDR1 is SQVTM and CDR2 ANQGSEA.

The sample taken for sequencing was blood. The receptor was derived from a human donor in good health. The chain joins TRBV29-1 to TRBJ2-2; TRBD1 agrees at 8 bases. The CDR3 loop is CSARTGFPGELFF. In DNA, the CDR3 is TGCAGCGCCCGGACAGGGTTCCCCGGGGAGCTGTTTTTT.